The clone carrying this T cell receptor (beta chain) was counted only a few times. This entry comes from a study of blood T cell repertoires in COVID-19. Per the original data handling: Estimates of nucleated cell counts were drawn from the amplification of reference gene primers. Data came from immunoSEQ multiplex PCR; TCRdb stores just in-frame clones and leaves some out. V and J calls and clone size follow that table, whereas D and trimming were derived from the DNA. Of approximately 66,000 clones listed, about nine tenths are singletons. The sequenced sample was peripheral blood. This TCR came from a man in his fifties or sixties with acute or convalescent COVID-19.

CDR3 protein: CASSQALNTGELFF. For the CDR3, the DNA is TGCGCCAGCAGCCAAGCCCTTAACACCGGGGAGCTGTTTTTT. J is TRBJ2-2 and V is TRBV4-1; D gene uncertain. CDR1 MGHRA and CDR2 YSYEKL come from the germline V gene. Trimming stripped 1 base from V and 2 bases from J, with 5 bases between. The CDR3 spans 14 residues.